This T cell receptor beta chain appears in the sequencing data of a study of HIV-infected children after antiretroviral therapy interruption. Study context: Interruption-arm sampling covered weeks 0, 12, interruption end (24 or 48), and about 3 years post-study.

The sample holds many counts of this clonotype. CDR1 is SNHLY and CDR2 is FYNNEI in the germline V gene. Trimming removed 3 bases from V and 5 bases from J, with 11 bases in between. The CDR3 contains 13 residues. Treatment described: PENTA 11 planned treatment interruption arm or continuous ART arm. The TCR library was built from RNA with a 3' RACE protocol and unique molecular identifiers. TCRdb called the 3' RACE reads again in MiXCR, with one record for every CDR3 protein. Of under 50,000 distinct CDR3 sequences in the sample, about 4.3% are singletons; the top ten hold about 0.71%. Sequenced here: CD45RA+ CD4+ T cells from PBMCs, pooled from several time points, sampled from a donor given antiretroviral therapy, either interrupted or continuous. Subset of the sample: naive CD4+ CD45RA+ CD45RO- T cells. The chain recombines TRBV2 with TRBJ2-7, with a weak D call TRBD1 (5 bases). This receptor was taken from a pool of human donors with HIV. CDR3 residues: CASSEGPPHEQYF. The CDR3 DNA reads TGTGCCAGCAGTGAGGGGCCACCCCACGAGCAGTACTTC. The full variable domain, its missing parts supplied by reference TRBV2 and TRBJ2-7, is EPEVTQTPSHQVTQMGQEVILRCVPISNHLYFYWYRQILGQKVEFLVSFYNNEISEKSEIFDDQFSVERPDGSNFTLKIRSTKLEDSAMYFCASSEGPPHEQYFGPGTRLTVT.